The 32 T cell receptor beta chains in this list originate from one sample, sequenced in a study of T cells in women clearing cervical HPV infection. TCRdb's table, derived via immunoSEQ multiplex PCR, lists solely in-frame clones and lacks some. Its table records more than 20,000 clones. The sample consisted of blood buffy coat. The receptors shown here come from a woman between 18 and 75 years old with a cervical HPV16 infection that either progressed to CIN3+ or cleared (not recorded which).

Comments on this clone: With the read ending 3 residues before the CDR3 end, the germline J gene is used to fill in that end. This chain links TRBV11-1 with TRBJ2-3, with D perhaps given as TRBD1 or TRBD2 (6 bases each). CDR3 size: 15 residues. Looked up from germline, CDR1 is SGHAT and CDR2 is FQDESV (reference sequence). The DNA read from the CDR3 is TGTGCCAGCAGTAGGGGAGGACAGACCCAAGAGACG. The encoded protein is CASSRGGQTQET. The CDR3, in full, reads CASSRGGQTQETQYF.

Notes on this clone: The read gets to within 3 residues of the CDR3 end, and the germline J gene fills in the rest. The genes are TRBV7-9 and TRBJ1-5, with 7 nucleotides matching TRBD1. CDR3 size: 15 residues. The germline V gene encodes CDR1 SEHNR and CDR2 FQNEAQ (reference sequence). V lost 5 bases to trimming and J lost 2 bases; unmatched junction nucleotides: 6. CDR3 amino acids: CASSLTGQGNQPQHF. The CDR3 DNA, read in part, is TGTGCCAGCAGCCTTACTGGACAGGGCAATCAGCCC.

To note about this clone: The read comes to an end 3 residues before the CDR3 does, leaving the germline J gene to fill in the end. The V call is TRBV7-9, the J call TRBJ2-7, with TRBD1 matching over 7 bases. Germline trimming cut 11 bases from V and 2 bases from J; bases unmatched to any gene: 12. Looked up from germline, CDR1 is SEHNR and CDR2 is FQNEAQ (reference sequence). The CDR3 is made up of 14 amino acids. CDR3 DNA (partial): TGTGCCGTCCCCGGGACAGACACTCCCTACGAG. Translation gives CAVPGTDTPYE. The full CDR3 sequence reads CAVPGTDTPYEQYF. Full variable domain (remainder filled in from reference TRBV7-9 and TRBJ2-7): DTGVSQNPRHKITKRGQNVTFRCDPISEHNRLYWYRQTLGQGPEFLTYFQNEAQLEKSRLLSDRFSAERPKGSFSTLEIQRTEQGDSAMYLCAVPGTDTPYEQYFGPGTRLTVT.

Partial CDR3 DNA: TGTGCCAGCGCTGACAGAACAACTAATGAAAAG. Its translation: CASADRTTNEK. The whole CDR3 protein reads CASADRTTNEKLFF. This chain joins TRBV11-2 and TRBJ2-2, with D tentatively TRBD1 (5 bases). The observed sequence ends 3 residues before the CDR3 terminus, with the missing tail filled in from the germline J gene. CDR1 is SGHAT, CDR2 FQNNGV, per germline. The CDR3 has 14 amino acids.

Comment on this clone: The CDR3 extends 3 residues past the end of the read, so its final part is completed from the germline J gene. The V call is TRBV20-1, the J call TRBJ2-7; 7 positions agree with TRBD1. Germline assignment: CDR1 DFQATT and CDR2 SNEGSKA (reference sequence). J was trimmed by 2 bases and V by 5 bases; bases with no gene match: 3. The CDR3 has 12 amino acids. The CDR3 spells CSAGGQTYEQYF. Partial CDR3 DNA: TGCAGTGCTGGGGGACAGACCTACGAG.

Regarding this clone: The observed sequence ends 3 residues before the CDR3 terminus, with the missing tail filled in from the germline J gene. The V gene is TRBV2, the J gene TRBJ1-4; maybe TRBD1 (5 bases). CDR1 is SNHLY and CDR2 is FYNNEI in the germline V gene. CDR3 length: 14 residues. CDR3 sequence reads: CASSEVKGANVLFF. The sequenced part of the CDR3 DNA is TGTGCCAGCAGTGAAGTAAAAGGGGCCAACGTA. Using reference TRBV2 and TRBJ1-4 for the parts outside the CDR3, the full variable domain is EPEVTQTPSHQVTQMGQEVILRCVPISNHLYFYWYRQILGQKVEFLVSFYNNEISEKSEIFDDQFSVERPDGSNFTLKIRSTKLEDSAMYFCASSEVKGANVLFFGSGTQLSVL.

Of note for this clone: With the read ending 3 residues before the CDR3 end, the germline J gene is used to fill in that end. V usage is TRBV7-9 and J usage is TRBJ1-4, with D possibly matching TRBD1 (6 bases). The germline CDR1 and CDR2 sequences are SEHNR and FQNEAQ (reference sequence). Trimming removed 4 bases from V and 7 bases from J, with 13 bases in between. This CDR3 contains 14 residues. The CDR3 protein is CASSSGGGSEKLFF. CDR3 bases read: TGTGCCAGCAGCTCAGGTGGGGGCAGTGAAAAA.

Turning to this clone: The read falls 3 residues short of the CDR3 end, and the missing part is taken from the germline J gene. The V call is TRBV7-2, the J call TRBJ2-1; 8 positions match TRBD2. The V gene's germline CDR1 is SGHTA and CDR2 FQGNSA. V lost 0 bases and J lost 2; bases outside the gene matches: 3. This CDR3 has 16 amino acids. The sequenced CDR3 bases are TGTGCCAGCAGCTTAGCGCCAGCGGGGGCCTACAATGAG. Translation gives CASSLAPAGAYNE. The entire CDR3 reads CASSLAPAGAYNEQFF.

Comment on this clone: The CDR3 is cut off 3 residues early in the read; its end comes from the germline J gene. V and J are TRBV11-3 and TRBJ1-1; the D gene is possibly TRBD1 (5 bases). Trimming took 2 bases from V and 5 from J, leaving 6 bases between them. This CDR3 comprises 12 residues. Germline assignment: CDR1 SGHNT and CDR2 YENEEA. The CDR3: CASSLRGTEAFF. CDR3 DNA (partial): TGTGCCAGCAGCTTACGGGGGACTGAA.

A word on this clone: The read is 3 residues too short to cover the CDR3 end, so that end is filled in from the germline J gene. The chain recombines TRBV10-3 with TRBJ2-3, with 8 positions matching TRBD1. Germline CDR1 ENHRY, CDR2 SYGVKD. J gave up 3 bases and V 5 bases, and 4 bases lay outside the gene matches. This CDR3 comprises 14 residues. CDR3 sequence: CAISNGQGTDTQYF. The sequenced part of the CDR3 DNA is TGTGCCATCAGTAACGGACAGGGAACAGATACG.

Notes on this clone: The CDR3 goes on 3 residues after the read ends, and that part is filled in from the germline J gene. The rearrangement uses TRBV9 and TRBJ2-2, with TRBD2 matching over 8 bases. This CDR3 is 17 amino acids long. The V gene end was trimmed by 3 bases and the J gene end by 3 bases; junction bases not matched to a gene: 10. CDR1 is SGDLS and CDR2 is YYNGEE in the germline V gene. The CDR3 sequence: CASSGRPGTRDTGELFF. The CDR3 DNA, read in part, is TGTGCCAGCAGCGGAAGACCCGGGACTAGGGACACCGGGGAG.

With respect to this clone: The sequenced fragment ends 3 residues before the CDR3 boundary, so the rest is inferred from the germline J gene. V usage is TRBV2 and J usage is TRBJ2-3, with D possibly matching TRBD2 (5 bases). The CDR3 sequence is 13 residues long. Trimming pared 7 bases from V and 1 base from J, leaving 9 bases between. The germline V gene has CDR1 SNHLY and CDR2 FYNNEI. CDR3 sequence: CASKDGGTDTQYF. Incomplete CDR3 DNA: TGTGCCAGCAAGGACGGGGGCACAGATACG. Based on the CDR3 plus reference TRBV2 and TRBJ2-3, the full variable domain is EPEVTQTPSHQVTQMGQEVILRCVPISNHLYFYWYRQILGQKVEFLVSFYNNEISEKSEIFDDQFSVERPDGSNFTLKIRSTKLEDSAMYFCASKDGGTDTQYFGPGTRLTVL.

Concerning this clone itself: The read terminates 3 residues ahead of where the CDR3 ends, so the germline J gene completes it. The chain links TRBV18 to TRBJ2-7; D gene unclear. Germline CDR1 is KGHSH and CDR2 is LQKENI. The CDR3 covers 15 residues. The V and J ends lost 4 bases and 1 base respectively, with 14 bases between them. CDR3 residues: CASSLLPAESYEQYF. The part of the CDR3 DNA that was read is TGTGCCAGCTCACTCTTACCGGCGGAGTCCTACGAG.

Points on this clone: The sequenced fragment ends 3 residues before the CDR3 boundary, so the rest is inferred from the germline J gene. Other DNA sequences in the same sample also yield this CDR3. This chain uses TRBV5-1 with TRBJ1-2; no clear D. Trimming removed 4 bases at V and 3 bases at J, with 13 bases between. The CDR3 has 14 amino acids. Per germline, CDR1 SGHRS and CDR2 YFSETQ. CDR3 residues: CASSLASTDYGYTF. Incomplete CDR3 DNA: TGCGCCAGCAGCCTAGCTTCGACTGACTATGGC. Full variable domain (remainder filled in from reference TRBV5-1 and TRBJ1-2): KAGVTQTPRYLIKTRGQQVTLSCSPISGHRSVSWYQQTPGQGLQFLFEYFSETQRNKGNFPGRFSGRQFSNSRSEMNVSTLELGDSALYLCASSLASTDYGYTFGSGTRLTVV.

Remarks on this clone: The read is 3 residues too short to cover the CDR3 end, so that end is filled in from the germline J gene. The chain couples TRBV30 to TRBJ1-1; D is uncertain. Looked up from germline, CDR1 is GTSNPN and CDR2 is SVGIG (reference sequence). The CDR3 has 11 residues. The germline V and J ends were trimmed by 2 bases and 7 bases, with 8 bases remaining between them. CDR3: CAWSQQIEAFF. The CDR3 bases that were read are TGTGCCTGGAGTCAACAGATTGAA.

A note on this clone: The read terminates 3 residues before the CDR3 end, so the remaining end is supplied by the germline J gene. The gene calls are TRBV2 and TRBJ1-6, with no clear D. Between the trimmed V and J ends, which lost 1 base and 1 base, there was a span of 5 bases. This CDR3 has 15 residues. Per the germline V gene, CDR1 is SNHLY and CDR2 is FYNNEI. The CDR3 is CASSEGRSYNSPLHF. The DNA read from the CDR3 is TGTGCCAGCAGTGAAGGGCGGTCCTATAATTCACCC. Filled out from reference TRBV2 and TRBJ1-6, the complete variable domain reads EPEVTQTPSHQVTQMGQEVILRCVPISNHLYFYWYRQILGQKVEFLVSFYNNEISEKSEIFDDQFSVERPDGSNFTLKIRSTKLEDSAMYFCASSEGRSYNSPLHFGNGTRLTVT.

Of note for this clone: The read ends 3 residues early relative to the CDR3; the germline J gene fills the gap. The V gene is TRBV7-9, the J gene TRBJ2-5; D is perhaps TRBD1 (5 bases). Germline V gene lookup returns CDR1 SEHNR and CDR2 FQNEAQ (reference sequence). This CDR3 comprises 12 residues. Deletions cut 5 bases from V and 2 bases from J, with 6 bases between. The sequenced CDR3 bases are TGTGCCAGCAGCCCAGGGCAAGAGACC. It specifies CASSPGQET. The CDR3 in its entirety is CASSPGQETQYF.

As concerns this clone: The read ends 3 residues shy of where the CDR3 ends; the end is completed using the germline J gene. The gene calls are TRBV7-9 and TRBJ2-3; tentatively, D is TRBD1 (6 bases). The CDR3 contains 14 residues. Germline CDR1 is SEHNR and CDR2 is FQNEAQ (reference sequence). The CDR3 here is CASTRAGDVETQYF. CDR3 DNA, as far as it was read: TGTGCCAGCACTCGCGCAGGGGATGTAGAGACG.

Of note for this clone: The CDR3 end lies 3 residues beyond the end of the read and is filled in from the germline J gene. The chain links TRBV2 to TRBJ2-6, with a tentative D call TRBD1 (6 bases). V lost 2 bases and J 5 bases, leaving 10 bases between the germline ends. The CDR3 is 15 residues long. Germline CDR1 reads SNHLY; CDR2 reads FYNNEI. Partial CDR3 DNA: TGTGCCAGCAGTGAACAGGACAGCAGGGCCAACGTC. It yields the protein CASSEQDSRANV. The full CDR3 sequence reads CASSEQDSRANVLTF.

A note on this clone: The observed sequence ends 3 residues before the CDR3 terminus, with the missing tail filled in from the germline J gene. This chain joins TRBV7-7 and TRBJ1-1; D is unresolved. Germline-derived CDR1 and CDR2 are SSHAT and FNYEAQ (reference sequence). CDR3 length equals 11 residues. The germline V and J ends were trimmed by 8 bases and 6 bases, with 10 bases remaining between them. CDR3 in amino acids: CASDEGPEAFF. The sequenced CDR3 bases are TGTGCCAGCGACGAGGGCCCTGAA.

CDR3 in amino acids: CATSDSETQYF. The CDR3 DNA, read in part, is TGTGCCACCAGTGATTCGGAGACC. The chain employs TRBV24-1 and TRBJ2-5; D not resolved. The read ends 3 residues before the CDR3 terminus; that terminus is restored from the germline J gene. The germline gives CDR1 KGHDR, CDR2 SFDVKD. This CDR3 has 11 amino acids. Trimming removed 2 bases from V and 5 bases from J, with 2 bases in between.

Comment on this clone: The read is 3 residues too short to cover the CDR3 end, so that end is filled in from the germline J gene. The genes are TRBV5-1 and TRBJ1-2; D is uncertain. With 0 bases removed from V and 0 bases from J, the gap between germline ends came to 9 bases. CDR3 length: 15 amino acids. The V gene's germline CDR1 is SGHRS and CDR2 YFSETQ. The sequenced part of the CDR3 DNA is TGCGCCAGCAGCTTGGACGGTATTGCTAACTATGGC. Residues: CASSLDGIANYG. The CDR3 as a whole reads CASSLDGIANYGYTF.

Note on this clone: The CDR3 end falls 3 residues outside the read, so it is completed with the germline J gene. The chain uses TRBV20-1 and TRBJ2-6; the D is unclear. The CDR3 loop spans 17 amino acids. V was clipped by 2 bases and J by 0 bases, with 14 bases between them. Germline CDR1 reads DFQATT; CDR2 reads SNEGSKA (reference sequence). CDR3 sequence: CSARNSARSSGANVLTF. CDR3 DNA (partial): TGCAGTGCTAGAAATTCAGCGAGAAGCTCTGGGGCCAACGTC.

On this clone: Read sequence stops 3 residues before the CDR3 end, and the germline J gene provides the missing end. The gene calls are TRBV6-2 or TRBV6-3 and TRBJ1-4; D is uncertain. The germline V gene encodes CDR1 MNHEY and CDR2 SVGEGT. This CDR3 is 14 amino acids long. The covered CDR3 bases are TGTGCCAGCTTCGACACTCTCTATAATTCACCA. As protein: CASFDTLYNSP. In full, the CDR3 reads CASFDTLYNSPLFF.

With regard to this clone: The CDR3 end lies 3 residues beyond the end of the read and is filled in from the germline J gene. V is TRBV19 and J is TRBJ2-7; TRBD1 matches 8 bases. The CDR3 length is 13 residues. J lost 6 bases, V lost 4 bases, and 5 bases had no gene match. Per the germline V gene, CDR1 is LNHDA and CDR2 is SQIVND (reference sequence). CDR3 DNA, as far as it was read: TGTGCCAGTAGTAAACAGGGGGTCGGCGAG. Translation gives CASSKQGVGE. The CDR3 in its entirety is CASSKQGVGEQYF.

In regard to this clone: The CDR3 extends 3 residues past the end of the read, so its final part is completed from the germline J gene. The gene calls are TRBV6-2 or TRBV6-3 and TRBJ1-1, with D unresolved. Germline CDR1 is MNHEY and CDR2 is SVGEGT. With 7 bases removed from V and 6 bases from J, the gap between germline ends came to 12 bases. This CDR3 has 12 residues. The DNA read from the CDR3 is TGTGCCAGCACACCCGGAGGGCCTGAA. It yields the protein CASTPGGPE. From start to end, the CDR3 is CASTPGGPEAFF.

As concerns this clone: The read terminates 3 residues ahead of where the CDR3 ends, so the germline J gene completes it. The rearrangement links TRBV7-2 to TRBJ1-5; tentative D call: TRBD1 (6 bases). The CDR3 is made up of 14 amino acids. The germline gives CDR1 SGHTA, CDR2 FQGNSA. V lost 6 bases to trimming and J lost 3 bases, with 12 bases between them. The CDR3 loop reads CASRLQGSNQPQHF. CDR3 DNA (partial): TGTGCCAGCAGACTACAGGGCTCCAATCAGCCC.

Regarding this clone: The CDR3 end is not reached by the read, which stops 3 residues before it; the germline J gene fills it in. V is TRBV9 and J is TRBJ2-3; TRBD1 matches at 7 bases. The germline gives CDR1 SGDLS, CDR2 YYNGEE. This CDR3 has 14 amino acids. V shed 4 bases, J shed 4 bases, and the junction held 6 bases outside the gene matches. CDR3 region: CASSYKGASDTQYF. The CDR3 bases that were read are TGTGCCAGCAGCTACAAGGGGGCCTCAGATACG. The full variable domain, its missing parts supplied by reference TRBV9 and TRBJ2-3, is DSGVTQTPKHLITATGQRVTLRCSPRSGDLSVYWYQQSLDQGLQFLIQYYNGEERAKGNILERFSAQQFPDLHSELNLSSLELGDSALYFCASSYKGASDTQYFGPGTRLTVL.

As concerns this clone: The missing CDR3 end, 3 residues past where the read stops, is filled in from the germline J gene. The J gene is TRBJ1-2, the V gene TRBV30, with D hard to call. The CDR3 consists of 14 residues. The germline gives CDR1 GTSNPN, CDR2 SVGIG (reference sequence). The DNA read from the CDR3 is TGTGCCTGGAGGGGTGGGCAGTCAGACAATGAC. This sequence encodes CAWRGGQSDND. From start to end, the CDR3 is CAWRGGQSDNDYTF.

Comments on this clone: The missing CDR3 end, 3 residues past where the read stops, is filled in from the germline J gene. The chain recombines TRBV7-9 with TRBJ1-2, with D unresolved. The CDR3 sequence is 13 residues long. V lost 1 base to trimming and J lost 6 bases, with 9 bases between them. The germline gives CDR1 SEHNR, CDR2 FQNEAQ (reference sequence). The DNA read from the CDR3 is TGTGCCAGCAGCTTAGGCCGGGTTGATGGC. As protein: CASSLGRVDG. In full, the CDR3 reads CASSLGRVDGYTF.

Of note for this clone: The CDR3 goes on 3 residues after the read ends, and that part is filled in from the germline J gene. The rearrangement joins TRBV10-3 to TRBJ1-1; no clear D gene. Germline V gives CDR1 ENHRY, CDR2 SYGVKD. V was clipped by 7 bases and J by 1 base, with 16 bases between them. The CDR3 contains 15 residues. The CDR3 sequence is CAIKVSPDKNTEAFF. The part of the CDR3 DNA that was read is TGTGCCATCAAAGTTTCGCCAGACAAGAACACTGAA.

Notes on this clone: Read data end 3 residues before the CDR3 end; the end is taken from the germline J gene. This chain joins TRBV7-2 and TRBJ2-3; TRBD2 aligns across 7 bases. This CDR3 region has 15 residues. CDR1 is SGHTA, CDR2 FQGNSA, per germline. The CDR3 loop reads CASSPPGGIQETQYF. The CDR3 bases that were read are TGTGCCAGCAGCCCCCCCGGGGGGATCCAAGAGACG. Full variable domain (rest looked up from reference TRBV7-2 and TRBJ2-3): GAGVSQSPSNKVTEKGKDVELRCDPISGHTALYWYRQSLGQGLEFLIYFQGNSAPDKSGLPSDRFSAERTGGSVSTLTIQRTQQEDSAVYLCASSPPGGIQETQYFGPGTRLTVL.